The rows below give T cell receptor beta chains drawn from one sample of a study of Graves' ophthalmopathy and Graves' hyperthyroidism. TCRdb recomputed calls from the multiplex PCR reads with MiXCR, one row per CDR3 protein. The sample consists of hundreds of thousands of distinct CDR3 sequences, 40% of them appearing once. The sample comprised peripheral blood. The receptor source for this set is an adult man with Graves' ophthalmopathy. CDR3s include the opening cysteine and the closing phenylalanine or tryptophan. A D gene is named only where the DNA matches it firmly. Clone size is stated in some rows and not others, as once, few, many or a class when expanded.

J gene | D gene | clone size | V gene | CDR3 protein | CDR3 DNA
TRBJ1-2 | TRBD1 | few | TRBV19 | CASSTPGQGGYGYTF | TGTGCCAGTAGTACCCCGGGACAGGGTGGCTATGGCTACACCTTC
TRBJ2-2 | TRBD1 | few | TRBV7-9 | CASSLSSQGAAGELFF | TGTGCCAGCAGCTTAAGTTCCCAGGGGGCGGCCGGGGAGCTGTTTTTT
TRBJ1-1 | . | . | TRBV7-3 | CASSFDWQNTEAFF | TGCGCCAGCAGCTTCGACTGGCAGAACACTGAAGCTTTCTTT
TRBJ2-5 | . | . | TRBV20-1 | CSAVVQGPNQPQYF | TGCAGTGCAGTTGTCCAGGGCCCTAATCAGCCCCAGTACTTC
TRBJ2-2 | . | few | TRBV10-3 | CAISESRTGELFF | TGTGCCATCAGTGAGAGTAGAACCGGGGAGCTGTTTTTT
TRBJ2-7 | . | few | TRBV20-1 | CSVARGRAYEQYF | TGCAGTGTAGCCCGAGGCAGGGCATACGAGCAGTACTTC
TRBJ1-5 | . | . | TRBV7-9 | CASSQDFYEPQHF | TGCGCCAGCAGCCAAGATTTTTATGAGCCCCAGCATTTT
TRBJ1-2 | . | . | TRBV2 | CASARVGANYGYTF | TGTGCCAGTGCTAGGGTGGGGGCTAACTATGGCTACACCTTC
TRBJ2-7 | TRBD1 | . | TRBV4-1 | CASSQDRDSPSEQYF | TGCGCCAGCAGCCAAGATCGGGACAGCCCTTCCGAGCAGTACTTC
TRBJ1-5 | TRBD1 | . | TRBV25-1 | CASSDGQVHQPQHF | TGTGCCAGCAGTGACGGACAGGTCCATCAGCCCCAGCATTTT
TRBJ1-3 | TRBD1 | . | TRBV4-3 | CASSQAWDSSGNTIYF | TGCGCCAGCAGCCAAGCGTGGGACAGCTCTGGAAACACCATATATTTT
TRBJ2-1 | TRBD2 | once | TRBV29-1 | CSVQRGSGGYNEQFF | TGCAGCGTTCAACGAGGGAGCGGGGGCTACAATGAGCAGTTCTTC
TRBJ2-5 | TRBD1 | . | TRBV29-1 | CSLGQGETQYF | TGCAGCCTAGGACAGGGAGAGACCCAGTACTTC
TRBJ1-3 | . | many | TRBV29-1 | CSVAGYSGNTIYF | TGCAGCGTTGCGGGGTACTCTGGAAACACCATATATTTT
TRBJ2-2 | TRBD2 | . | TRBV10-3 | CAISKRGLTNTGELFF | TGTGCCATCAGCAAGCGGGGACTAACGAACACCGGGGAGCTGTTTTTT
TRBJ1-2 | TRBD1 | many | TRBV7-2 | CASSPSGQGVYGYTF | TGTGCCAGCAGCCCCTCGGGACAGGGGGTCTATGGCTACACCTTC
TRBJ2-5 | . | . | TRBV28 | CASSLNRAWETQYF | TGTGCCAGCAGTTTAAATCGGGCGTGGGAGACCCAGTACTTC
TRBJ2-2 | . | . | TRBV7-9 | CASSLDHGGTGGLFF | TGTGCCAGCAGCTTAGACCACGGGGGCACCGGGGGGCTGTTTTTT
TRBJ2-5 | . | . | TRBV5-6 | CASSSTRQAQETQYF | TGTGCCAGCAGCTCTACTCGACAGGCCCAAGAGACCCAGTACTTC
TRBJ1-2 | . | . | TRBV4-1 | CASSQGGTQGGYTF | TGCGCCAGCAGCCAAGGCGGCACACAGGGCGGCTACACCTTC
TRBJ2-5 | . | many | TRBV29-1 | CSVNKALTSPRETQYF | TGCAGCGTTAATAAGGCCTTAACCTCACCCCGTGAGACCCAGTACTTC
TRBJ1-2 | . | few | TRBV19 | CATTGTDDLGYGYTF | TGTGCCACCACGGGGACCGACGACTTAGGATATGGCTACACCTTC
TRBJ2-5 | . | . | TRBV11-2 | CASSSRATQYF | TGTGCCAGCAGCTCACGGGCGACCCAGTACTTC
TRBJ1-5 | . | . | TRBV15 | CATSRGRKKINQPQHF | TGTGCCACCAGCAGAGGGAGGAAGAAGATAAATCAGCCCCAGCATTTT
TRBJ1-1 | TRBD1 | few | TRBV5-1 | CASSLTAKGAGDTEAFF | TGCGCCAGCAGCTTGACAGCTAAGGGGGCAGGGGACACTGAAGCTTTCTTT
TRBJ2-2 | . | few | TRBV2 | CASSRGLLNTGELFF | TGTGCCAGCAGCCGCGGACTATTGAACACCGGGGAGCTGTTTTTT
TRBJ1-5 | TRBD1 | . | TRBV10-2 | CAWSGQVNQPQHF | TGTGCCTGGAGTGGACAGGTCAATCAGCCCCAGCATTTT
TRBJ1-3 | . | few | TRBV9 | CASSIKSSRGGNTIYF | TGTGCCAGCAGCATCAAGTCGTCCAGGGGCGGAAACACCATATATTTT
TRBJ1-3 | . | . | TRBV20-1 | CSARGPGTGNTIYF | TGCAGTGCAAGGGGTCCAGGGACTGGAAACACCATATATTTT
TRBJ1-1 | . | few | TRBV10-3 | CASSPPVGTNTEAFF | TGTGCCAGCAGCCCCCCCGTTGGCACTAACACTGAAGCTTTCTTT
TRBJ1-2 | . | many | TRBV7-2 | CASGREGRRGYTF | TGTGCCAGTGGGAGGGAGGGACGACGTGGCTACACCTTC
TRBJ2-5 | . | . | TRBV11-2 | CASSLDGTPEGTQYF | TGTGCCAGCAGCTTAGATGGCACCCCAGAAGGGACCCAGTACTTC
TRBJ1-1 | TRBD1 | . | TRBV7-9 | CASSLPGTDEAFF | TGTGCCAGCAGTTTACCCGGGACAGATGAAGCTTTCTTT
TRBJ1-1 | TRBD1 | many | TRBV10-3 | CAISEPKGAVNTEAFF | TGTGCCATCAGTGAGCCCAAGGGGGCGGTGAACACTGAAGCTTTCTTT
TRBJ2-3 | TRBD1 | few | TRBV29-1 | CSVGQGTRSDTQYF | TGCAGCGTTGGACAGGGGACTCGATCAGATACGCAGTATTTT
TRBJ1-1 | . | . | TRBV7-2 | CASSLVVSGYGTEAFF | TGTGCCAGCAGCTTGGTCGTCTCGGGTTATGGCACTGAAGCTTTCTTT
TRBJ2-7 | . | many | TRBV10-3 | CAISESGLASEQYF | TGTGCCATCAGTGAGTCTGGGCTAGCAAGCGAGCAGTACTTC
TRBJ2-7 | TRBD1 | once | TRBV5-1 | CASSPGQGANGQYF | TGCGCCAGCAGCCCGGGACAGGGGGCGAATGGGCAGTACTTC
TRBJ2-2 | TRBD1 | . | TRBV20-1 | CSARPQGWDTGELFF | TGCAGTGCTAGGCCACAGGGGTGGGACACCGGGGAGCTGTTTTTT
TRBJ1-1 | . | . | TRBV10-3 | CASSYLRGTNTEAFF | TGTGCCAGCAGTTATTTAAGGGGGACGAACACTGAAGCTTTCTTT
TRBJ2-5 | TRBD1 | . | TRBV29-1 | CSVVWGQGAQETQYF | TGCAGCGTCGTGTGGGGACAGGGGGCCCAAGAGACCCAGTACTTC
TRBJ2-5 | TRBD2 | many | TRBV7-9 | CASSRDLAGEVTETQYF | TGTGCCAGCAGCAGAGACCTAGCGGGAGAGGTTACGGAGACCCAGTACTTC
TRBJ2-5 | TRBD1 | once | TRBV10-3 | CASTLNPGTGYTETQYF | TGTGCCAGCACCCTGAACCCCGGGACAGGGTACACTGAGACCCAGTACTTC
TRBJ1-2 | . | many | TRBV20-1 | CSARVDVYGYTF | TGCAGTGCTAGAGTGGACGTCTATGGCTACACCTTC